This T cell receptor (beta chain) stems from a study of blood T cells in healthy people across ages. Overall study findings and caveats: The long-lived group displayed more naive CD4+ cells, plus higher diversity, than the aged donors did.

Each donor gave 9.5 to 10 milliliters of peripheral blood. It was with a sample-barcoded 5' primer and a J-beta primer mix that a second PCR of roughly 7 to 12 cycles was run. Through a template-switch adaptor with 12 random nucleotides, each cDNA molecule received a tag. All samples yielded 3 million or more CDR3-containing paired-end reads. From the 5' RACE reads, TCRdb called clonotypes with MiXCR, one entry per CDR3 protein. The table includes about 1.4 million distinct CDR3 sequences, approximately 59% detected once. With regard to this clonotype: Its antigen is unidentified.

The specimen was blood. The sequence derives from a man younger than 30 in good health.

The CDR3 loop reads CASSSLRTGITEAFF. CDR3 in DNA: TGTGCCAGCAGCTCCTTGCGGACAGGGATCACTGAAGCTTTCTTT. The chain is built from TRBV5-6 and TRBJ1-1; 8 nucleotides align to TRBD1. The germline CDR1 and CDR2 sequences are SGHDT and YYEEEE. With V trimmed by 3 bases and J by 4 bases, 8 bases remained unmatched. The CDR3 loop spans 15 amino acids.